These 10 T cell receptor beta chains share one sample of origin, sequenced in a study of T-cell reconstitution after alpha-beta-depleted transplantation in children. Unique molecular identifiers tagged the TCRbeta library. TCRdb redid the calling of the PCR reads with MiXCR, one entry per CDR3 protein. The repertoire holds under 400,000 distinct CDR3 sequences, with around 25% as singletons. The source material was PBMCs, mostly from graft donor cells, sampled 180 days after TCRalphabeta/CD19-depleted stem cell transplant. Receptor source: a male patient between 5 and 17 years old who had a stem cell transplant for acute lymphoblastic leukemia, so the T cells may come from the graft donor.

The CDR3 bases are TGCAGTGCTAGAGACGCTCGGAGGGGCACAGATACGCAGTATTTT. Residues: CSARDARRGTDTQYF. The chain carries TRBV20-1 and TRBJ2-3, with D possibly TRBD2 on 6 matching bases. Germline CDR1 is DFQATT and CDR2 is SNEGSKA (reference sequence). V gave up 0 bases and J gave up 1 base, with 11 bases separating them. The CDR3 extends over 15 amino acids.

The chain combines TRBV29-1 with TRBJ2-7; TRBD1 is a possible D gene (6 bases). The CDR3 covers 14 residues. V lost 0 bases, J lost 3 bases, and 12 bases lay in between. CDR1 is SQVTM and CDR2 is ANQGSEA in the germline V gene. The CDR3 coding sequence is TGCAGCGTTGAAGACTCCGGGACACACTACGAGCAGTACTTC. It translates to CSVEDSGTHYEQYF.

This clonotype was seen many times. The rearrangement joins TRBV5-1 to TRBJ2-5; D possibly corresponds to TRBD1 (5 bases). CDR1 SGHRS and CDR2 YFSETQ come from the germline V gene. The length of the CDR3 is 13 residues. V lost 0 bases, J lost 5 bases, and 8 bases lay in between. CDR3 bases: TGCGCCAGCAGCTTGGGTCCAGGGGAGACCCAGTACTTC. Its protein product is CASSLGPGETQYF.

This clonotype was recorded many times. The rearrangement links TRBV12-3 or TRBV12-4 to TRBJ2-5; tentatively, D is TRBD1 (5 bases). V lost 6 bases and J 7 bases, leaving 12 bases between the germline ends. This CDR3 contains 12 residues. This CDR3 reads CASSAGWATQYF. DNA for the CDR3: TGTGCCAGCAGCGCAGGGTGGGCGACCCAGTACTTC.

This clonotype has a handful of counts. This chain connects TRBV10-3 to TRBJ2-7; no definite D call. This CDR3 has 11 residues. Trimming removed 10 bases at V and 4 bases at J, with 11 bases between. CDR1 and CDR2 (germline): ENHRY, SYGVKD. This CDR3 is CATNSYYEQYF. The CDR3, as DNA: TGTGCCACGAATAGCTATTACGAGCAGTACTTC.

This clonotype was counted only a few times. This chain uses TRBV12-3 or TRBV12-4 with TRBJ1-1; TRBD1 aligns across 8 bases. The CDR3 spans 14 residues. The trim removed 5 bases at V and 1 base at J, leaving 3 bases unmatched. Here the CDR3 reads CASSRDRRNTEAFF. The CDR3 DNA reads as TGTGCCAGCAGTCGGGACAGGAGGAACACTGAAGCTTTCTTT.

J is TRBJ2-1 and V is TRBV2, with D possibly TRBD2 on 5 matching bases. In germline, CDR1 is SNHLY, CDR2 FYNNEI. Trimming stripped 10 bases from V and 3 bases from J, with 16 bases between. The CDR3 totals 14 residues. CDR3 bases: TGTGCCACCGGTGGAGGATCCTACTACAATGAGCAGTTCTTC. Translated: CATGGGSYYNEQFF.

V usage is TRBV5-1 and J usage is TRBJ1-1; 7 bases match TRBD1. The germline V gene encodes CDR1 SGHRS and CDR2 YFSETQ. The ends lost 2 bases at V and 5 bases at J; junction bases unmatched: 6. CDR3 length: 14 amino acids. CDR3 loop: CASSFEGAGTEAFF. Here the CDR3 DNA reads TGCGCCAGCAGCTTTGAGGGGGCAGGGACTGAAGCTTTCTTT.

This clonotype was detected a few times. The chain uses TRBV9 and TRBJ2-1, with TRBD1 as a possible D gene (5 bases). Germline V CDR1 and CDR2: SGDLS, YYNGEE. The CDR3 extends over 16 amino acids. The V and J ends lost 3 bases and 4 bases respectively, with 17 bases between them. The CDR3 protein is CASSARGQSAYNEQFF. The CDR3 coding sequence is TGTGCCAGCAGCGCAAGGGGCCAAAGCGCTTACAATGAGCAGTTCTTC.

This clonotype was counted a few times. The chain employs TRBV7-6 and TRBJ2-1; 12 bases are shared with TRBD2. V trimming: 5 bases; J trimming: 3 bases; junction bases outside the gene matches: 5. CDR1 SGHVS and CDR2 FNYEAQ come from the germline V gene. This CDR3 is 16 amino acids long. This CDR3 reads CASSPGLAGFYNEQFF. The CDR3 region has the DNA TGTGCCAGCAGCCCGGGACTAGCGGGTTTCTACAATGAGCAGTTCTTC.